This T cell receptor beta chain was sequenced for a study of T cells after yellow fever vaccination. TCRdb fed the 5' RACE reads into MiXCR, producing one record per CDR3 protein. Among 300,000 to 450,000 distinct CDR3 sequences, 7% to 10% were seen once, and the ten largest hold approximately 18%. Germline loops: CDR1 SGHTA, CDR2 FQGNSA. The CDR3 runs to 16 residues. Between the trimmed V and J ends, which lost 2 bases and 2 bases, there was a span of 15 bases. The sequencing here drew on PBMCs, taken 35 to 50 days after the first yellow fever vaccination. This clonotype was obtained from a man younger than 30 who received the YFV17D yellow fever vaccine. This chain links TRBV7-2 with TRBJ2-5; either TRBD1 or TRBD2 may fit D (5 bases each). The CDR3, as DNA: TGTGCCAGCAGCTTATTATCTCGGGGCAGACAAGAGACCCAGTACTTC. This sequence encodes CASSLLSRGRQETQYF.